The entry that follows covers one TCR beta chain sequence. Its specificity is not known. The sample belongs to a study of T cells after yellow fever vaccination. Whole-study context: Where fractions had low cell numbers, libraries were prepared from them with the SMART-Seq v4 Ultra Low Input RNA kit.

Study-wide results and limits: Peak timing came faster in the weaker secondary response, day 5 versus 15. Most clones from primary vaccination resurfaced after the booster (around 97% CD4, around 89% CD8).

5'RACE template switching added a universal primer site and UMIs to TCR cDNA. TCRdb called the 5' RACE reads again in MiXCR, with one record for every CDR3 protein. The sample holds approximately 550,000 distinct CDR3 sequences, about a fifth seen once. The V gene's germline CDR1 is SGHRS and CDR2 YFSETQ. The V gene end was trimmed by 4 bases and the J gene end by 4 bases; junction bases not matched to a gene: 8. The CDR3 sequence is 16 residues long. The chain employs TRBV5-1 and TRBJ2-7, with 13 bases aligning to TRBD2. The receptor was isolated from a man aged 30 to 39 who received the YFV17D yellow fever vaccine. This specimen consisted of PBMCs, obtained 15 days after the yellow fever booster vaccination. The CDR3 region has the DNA TGCGCCAGCAGCCACGGACTAGCGGGAGATGTGTACGAGCAGTACTTC. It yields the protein CASSHGLAGDVYEQYF.